These T cell receptor beta chains were read from a single sample in a study of T cell changes during pregnancy in multiple sclerosis. Sequencing used immunoSEQ multiplex PCR; TCRdb keeps in-frame clones, though not all of them. The sample records more than 40,000 clones, 91% being singletons. Sequenced here: CD8+ T cells from peripheral blood mononuclear cells, sampled after pregnancy. These receptors all stem from a female donor with multiple sclerosis, enrolled in a pregnancy study. CDR3s include the opening cysteine and the closing phenylalanine or tryptophan. Each record gives: clone size, J gene, D gene, V gene, CDR3 DNA, CDR3 protein. D genes are given only for firm matches. Some rows have no size entry. The others give once, few or many, or a class for an expanded clone.

once TRBJ1-2 TRBD1 TRBV2 TGTGCCAGCAGGCCCCTATTCTCAGGGGGCCAGGTGGCTAACTATGGCTACACCTTC CASRPLFSGGQVANYGYTF
NA TRBJ2-3 TRBD2 TRBV9 TGTGCCAGCAGCCTTCCCGGCGGGGGGGCTCGCACAGATACGCAGTATTTT CASSLPGGGARTDTQYF
NA TRBJ2-1 NA TRBV18 TGTGCCAGCTCACCACCCCCCACCGGTGAGCAGTTCTTC CASSPPPTGEQFF
once TRBJ2-2 NA TRBV14 TGTGCCAGCAGCCTCACAGGGATCACCGGGGAGCTGTTTTTT CASSLTGITGELFF
NA TRBJ2-6 NA TRBV4-3 TGCGCCAGCAGCCAAGATGGCAGCTCTGGGGCCAACGTCCTGACTTTC CASSQDGSSGANVLTF
NA TRBJ2-7 NA TRBV6-6 TGTGCCAGCAGTACCCCTACCCGGGGTGGGGGGTACGAGCAGTACTTC CASSTPTRGGGYEQYF
NA TRBJ2-7 NA TRBV30 TGTGCCTGGACCATCTCCAATGGTCAGCGGTACGAGCAGTACTTC CAWTISNGQRYEQYF
NA TRBJ1-1 TRBD1 TRBV18 TGTGCCAGCTCACCAGAGGGGGCGAACACTGAAGCTTTCTTT CASSPEGANTEAFF
NA TRBJ1-2 NA TRBV7-9 TGTGCCAGCAGCCTCCATCTCTCGGACTCTCATGGCTACACCTTC CASSLHLSDSHGYTF
NA TRBJ1-1 NA TRBV6-1 TGTGCCAGCAGGGACAGAACCATGAACACTGAAGCTTTCTTT CASRDRTMNTEAFF
large TRBJ1-2 TRBD1 TRBV19 TGTGCCAGTAGTATTTCCCTCGGGACAGGGGCGTTCTATGGCTACACCTTC CASSISLGTGAFYGYTF
NA TRBJ2-5 NA TRBV29-1 TGCAGCGTTGTCGGAGCGGACCAAGAGACCCAGTACTTC CSVVGADQETQYF
NA TRBJ1-5 NA TRBV6-1 TGTGCCAGCAGTGCCTTGCCGGGACTTAGCAATCAGCCCCAGCATTTT CASSALPGLSNQPQHF
NA TRBJ1-2 NA TRBV28 TGTGCCAGCAGTTCTCTAGGGACTGATACTTATGGCTACACCTTC CASSSLGTDTYGYTF
NA TRBJ2-3 TRBD2 TRBV4-1 TGCGCCAGCAGCCCCGGAGGGGCGGGGGGCACAGATACGCAGTATTTT CASSPGGAGGTDTQYF
NA TRBJ2-5 NA TRBV19 TGTGCCAGTAGTCGGAGCCGGGTACACCTCCAAGAGACCCAGTACTTC CASSRSRVHLQETQYF
once TRBJ2-5 TRBD1 TRBV2 TGTGCCAGCAGAAAAGGGGGCGCCTTCTGGCAAGAGACCCAGTACTTC CASRKGGAFWQETQYF
NA TRBJ2-7 NA TRBV6-1 TGTGCCAGCAGTGAAGGCCTGGACTCTTATGAGCAGTACTTC CASSEGLDSYEQYF
once TRBJ2-4 TRBD1 TRBV19 TGTGCCAGTTCTACCCAACAGGGGGCGGACATTCAGTACTTC CASSTQQGADIQYF
NA TRBJ1-2 TRBD1 TRBV12-5 TGTGCTAGTGGTTTGGATCCAGGGGGGCCAGTCTATGGCTACACCTTC CASGLDPGGPVYGYTF
NA TRBJ1-5 NA TRBV16 TGTGCCAGCAGCCAATCGGGAGGATTTAGCAATCAGCCCCAGCATTTT CASSQSGGFSNQPQHF
once TRBJ2-1 NA TRBV18 TGTGCCAGCTCACCGTATCTCGGCGGCCGTTCCTACAATGAGCAGTTCTTC CASSPYLGGRSYNEQFF
NA TRBJ2-3 NA TRBV27 TGTGCCAGCAGTTTATCTGGGGGGGCTAGCACAGATACGCAGTATTTT CASSLSGGASTDTQYF
NA TRBJ1-6 TRBD1 TRBV30 TGTGCCTGGAGCAGCGGGACAGGGGGCAACTCACCCCTCCACTTT CAWSSGTGGNSPLHF
NA TRBJ2-5 NA TRBV30 TGTGCCTGGAGTGCTCCAAGGGGGTGGCAAGAGACCCAGTACTTC CAWSAPRGWQETQYF
NA TRBJ2-2 NA TRBV5-1 TGCGCCAGCAGCTTGGCGGGCACCGGGGAGCTGTTTTTT CASSLAGTGELFF
NA TRBJ1-1 NA TRBV11-3 TGTGCCAGCAGCTTAGACTCTGCGGGGAGGACTGAAGCTTTCTTT CASSLDSAGRTEAFF
NA TRBJ1-1 TRBD1 TRBV5-1 TGCGCCAGCGGACAGGGGATGGGGAACACTGAAGCTTTCTTT CASGQGMGNTEAFF
NA TRBJ2-3 NA TRBV7-6 TGTGCCAGCAGCCCTGGGGGGGGCCCCGGGGATACGCAGTATTTT CASSPGGGPGDTQYF
NA TRBJ2-1 TRBD2 TRBV2 TGTGCCAGCAGAGGACTAGCGGGAGTTAGTTGGAATGAGCAGTTCTTC CASRGLAGVSWNEQFF
NA TRBJ1-1 NA TRBV5-4 TGTGCCAGCAGCTCTGACGAGGCTTCAGGAGGGAGCACTGAAGCTTTCTTT CASSSDEASGGSTEAFF
NA TRBJ2-5 NA TRBV30 TGTGCCTGGAGTGGAAACGAGGGACAAGAGACCCAGTACTTC CAWSGNEGQETQYF
NA TRBJ2-7 TRBD2 TRBV29-1 TGCAGCGTGGAGGGGACTAGAGGGTACGAGCAGTACTTC CSVEGTRGYEQYF
NA TRBJ2-3 TRBD2 TRBV4-2 TGTGCCAGCAGCCAAGATTTGAGAGGGAGTGGCGGGAGGAATACGCAGTATTTT CASSQDLRGSGGRNTQYF
NA TRBJ2-3 TRBD1 TRBV4-3 TGCGCCAGCAGCAAATGGGACAGTTGGACTAGCACAGATACGCAGTATTTT CASSKWDSWTSTDTQYF
few TRBJ2-7 TRBD1 TRBV14 TGTGCCAGCAGCCAAAGTGACAGGGGAGACCACGAGCAGTACTTC CASSQSDRGDHEQYF
NA TRBJ2-7 NA TRBV27 TGTGCCAGCAGTTTGAGTTTTACCTACGAGCAGTACTTC CASSLSFTYEQYF
NA TRBJ2-7 NA TRBV12-2 TGTGCAAGTCGCTTAGGGTGGCGGCCCTACGAGCAGTACTTC CASRLGWRPYEQYF
NA TRBJ2-7 TRBD1 TRBV19 TGTGCCAGTAGTTTCGGACAGGGGTCGTACGAGCAGTACTTC CASSFGQGSYEQYF
NA TRBJ1-1 NA TRBV5-1 TGCGCCAGCAGCTTATCAGGGCCTACTGAAGCTTTCTTT CASSLSGPTEAFF
few TRBJ1-4 NA TRBV29-1 TGCAGCGTTGGTGCGGAAGGAACTAATGAAAAACTGTTTTTT CSVGAEGTNEKLFF
NA TRBJ1-2 NA TRBV6-1 TGTGCCAGCAGTGGGGAGGGCGGCCTCACCTCTAGGGATGGCTACACCTTC CASSGEGGLTSRDGYTF
NA TRBJ2-7 NA TRBV4-3 TGCGCCAGCAGCCAAGAGAGGGGGGGTGGCTACGAGCAGTACTTC CASSQERGGGYEQYF
once TRBJ1-4 TRBD1 TRBV9 TGTGCCAGCAGCCCTCAGGGGGCAACTAATGAAAAACTGTTTTTT CASSPQGATNEKLFF
NA TRBJ2-2 TRBD1 TRBV9 TGTGCCAGCAGCGCAACCGGGACAGGGGATACAGAGGAGCTGTTTTTT CASSATGTGDTEELFF
NA TRBJ2-7 NA TRBV4-1 TGCGCCAGCAGCCAAGACGGGCAGGGATACGAGCAGTACTTC CASSQDGQGYEQYF
NA TRBJ2-2 TRBD1 TRBV6-5 TGTGCCAGCAGCCCGGGACAGTACACCGGGGAGCTGTTTTTT CASSPGQYTGELFF
NA TRBJ1-1 NA TRBV27 TGTGCCAGCAGTTTATCGGGGGGACTAGAAGCTTTCTTT CASSLSGGLEAFF
NA TRBJ2-5 NA TRBV7-9 TGTGCCAGCAGCTTCCCCAAAGAGACCCAGTACTTC CASSFPKETQYF
NA TRBJ1-3 NA TRBV11-1 TGTGCCAGCAGCTTATTGGAGGGTTCTGGAAACACCATATATTTT CASSLLEGSGNTIYF
once TRBJ2-3 NA TRBV5-8 TGTGCCAGGACAGGGACTAGCACAGATACGCAGTATTTT CARTGTSTDTQYF
NA TRBJ2-1 TRBD1 TRBV4-2 TGTGCCAGCAGCCACACCGGGACAGCCTACAATGAGCAGTTCTTC CASSHTGTAYNEQFF
NA TRBJ1-2 NA TRBV9 TGTGCCAGCAGCGTAGAGGACACCTTTTTCTATGGCTACACCTTC CASSVEDTFFYGYTF
NA TRBJ2-7 NA TRBV5-4 TGTGCCAGCAGCTTAGTTTCCGGGGGCGAGCAGTACTTC CASSLVSGGEQYF
NA TRBJ1-2 NA TRBV4-3 TGCGCCAGCAGCCAAGATGGCCTCATAACCCGCTATGGCTACACCTTC CASSQDGLITRYGYTF
once TRBJ2-1 NA TRBV7-6 TGTGCCAGCAGCTTATATTTACCAGAAGTGTCCTACAATGAGCAGTTCTTC CASSLYLPEVSYNEQFF
once TRBJ1-2 NA TRBV6-1 TGTGCCAGCAGTGCCCCCGAGGCTAACTATGGCTACACCTTC CASSAPEANYGYTF
NA TRBJ1-5 NA TRBV4-3 TGCGCCAGCAGCCAGGGCTCATTTGGCAATCAGCCCCAGCATTTT CASSQGSFGNQPQHF
NA TRBJ1-1 TRBD1 TRBV4-3 TGCGCCAGCAGCCAAGTCGACAGGGGAGCCCTAGCTGAAGCTTTCTTT CASSQVDRGALAEAFF
NA TRBJ1-1 NA TRBV6-5 TGTGCCAGCAGTTACTCGCTTCTAGGAGGGACTGAAGCTTTCTTT CASSYSLLGGTEAFF